This T cell receptor (beta chain) came from a study of cytomegalovirus exposure and HLA in healthy donors. This CDR3 comprises 17 residues. Germline V CDR1 and CDR2: MGHRA, YSYEKL. V lost 4 bases and J lost 0, with 16 bases in between. Both 60 Vbeta primers and 13 Jbeta primers went into the PCR. As originally analysed: Later work found around 80 million unique TCR beta chains, with some 11 million shared. Only in-frame clones appear in the TCRdb table, and some are missing; sequencing was by immunoSEQ multiplex PCR. That table supplies the V and J calls and clone size; D and trimming were determined from the DNA. The table lists approximately 120,000 clones, approximately 69% of them singletons, with 4% in the top ten. Regarding this clone: The antigen remains undetermined.

General study findings and limits: For most subjects, TCR beta sequences were reported to predict HLA-A and HLA-B alleles with accuracy.

It was healthy bone marrow donors who served as donors. Sequencing input: PBMCs. The rearrangement uses TRBV4-1 and TRBJ1-3; the D gene is possibly TRBD1 (5 bases). The sequence came from a middle-aged man in good health and CMV-seropositive. CDR3: CASSLSLGLGSGNTIYF. The CDR3 coding sequence is TGCGCCAGCAGCCTTTCATTGGGACTTGGCTCTGGAAACACCATATATTTT.